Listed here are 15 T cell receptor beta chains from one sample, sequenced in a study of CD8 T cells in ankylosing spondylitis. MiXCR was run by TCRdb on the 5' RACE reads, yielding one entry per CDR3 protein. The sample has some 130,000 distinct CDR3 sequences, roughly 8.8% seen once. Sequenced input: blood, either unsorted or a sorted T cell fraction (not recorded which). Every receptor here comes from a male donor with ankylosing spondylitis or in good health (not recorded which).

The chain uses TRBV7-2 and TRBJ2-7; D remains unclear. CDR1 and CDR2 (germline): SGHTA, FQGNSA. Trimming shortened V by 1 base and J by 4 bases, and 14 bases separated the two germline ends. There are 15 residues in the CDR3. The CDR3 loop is CASSLEPAYGYEQYF. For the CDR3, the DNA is TGTGCCAGCAGCTTAGAGCCGGCATATGGGTACGAGCAGTACTTC.

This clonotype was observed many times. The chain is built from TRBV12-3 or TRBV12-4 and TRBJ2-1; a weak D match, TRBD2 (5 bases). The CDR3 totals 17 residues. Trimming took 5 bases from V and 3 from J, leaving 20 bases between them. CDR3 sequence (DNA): TGTGCCAGCAGTGCGACGGGATCGTCCTCCTACTACAATGAGCAGTTCTTC. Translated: CASSATGSSSYYNEQFF.

The CDR3 spells CASSLNSGGEQYF. CDR3 coding DNA: TGTGCCAGCAGCCTGAATAGCGGGGGCGAGCAGTACTTC. The rearrangement joins TRBV7-2 to TRBJ2-7, with 9 bases fitting TRBD2. The ends lost 5 bases at V and 6 bases at J; junction bases unmatched: 5. Germline loops: CDR1 SGHTA, CDR2 FQGNSA. This CDR3 has 13 residues.

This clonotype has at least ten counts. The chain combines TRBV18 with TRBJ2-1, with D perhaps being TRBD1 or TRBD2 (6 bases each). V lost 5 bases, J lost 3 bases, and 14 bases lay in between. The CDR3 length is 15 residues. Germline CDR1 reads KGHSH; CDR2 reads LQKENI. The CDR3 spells CASSNSGGLYNEQFF. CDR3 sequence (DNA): TGTGCCAGCTCAAATTCTGGGGGGCTCTACAATGAGCAGTTCTTC.

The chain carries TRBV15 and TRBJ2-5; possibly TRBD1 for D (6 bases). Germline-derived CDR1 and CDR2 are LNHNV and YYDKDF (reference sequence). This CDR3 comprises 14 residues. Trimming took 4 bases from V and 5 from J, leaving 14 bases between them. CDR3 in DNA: TGTGCCACCAGCAAAAACAGGGTCGAGGAGACCCAGTACTTC. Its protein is CATSKNRVEETQYF.

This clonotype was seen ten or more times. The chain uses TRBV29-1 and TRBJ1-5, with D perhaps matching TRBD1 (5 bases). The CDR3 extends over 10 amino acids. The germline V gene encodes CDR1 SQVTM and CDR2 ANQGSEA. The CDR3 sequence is CRRGKQPQHF. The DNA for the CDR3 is TGCCGCCGGGGGAAACAGCCCCAGCATTTT.

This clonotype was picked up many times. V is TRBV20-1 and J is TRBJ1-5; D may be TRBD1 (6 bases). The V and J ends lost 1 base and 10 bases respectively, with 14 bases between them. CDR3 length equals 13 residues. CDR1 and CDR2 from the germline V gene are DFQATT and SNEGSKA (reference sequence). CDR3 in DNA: TGCAGTGCTAGAGTGCCCCAGGGGAAACCCCAGCATTTT. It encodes CSARVPQGKPQHF.

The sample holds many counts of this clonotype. In DNA, the CDR3 is TGTGCCATCAGTGCCCTACAGACCTCCTACAATGAGCAGTTCTTC. Its protein is CAISALQTSYNEQFF. V usage is TRBV10-3 and J usage is TRBJ2-1; D gene unclear. Germline loops: CDR1 ENHRY, CDR2 SYGVKD. The length of the CDR3 is 15 residues. Trimming took 4 bases from V and 0 from J, leaving 10 bases between them.

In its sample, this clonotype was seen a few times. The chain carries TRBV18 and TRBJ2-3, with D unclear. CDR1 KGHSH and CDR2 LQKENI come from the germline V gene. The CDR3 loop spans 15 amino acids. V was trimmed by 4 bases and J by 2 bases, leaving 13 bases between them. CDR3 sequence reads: CASSLSALTTDTQYF. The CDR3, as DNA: TGTGCCAGCTCACTCAGTGCACTCACCACAGATACGCAGTATTTT.

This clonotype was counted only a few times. The CDR3 here is CASSLGGGEVEQYF. In DNA form, the CDR3 reads TGTGCCAGCAGCTTGGGAGGGGGAGAGGTCGAGCAGTACTTC. This chain connects TRBV5-6 to TRBJ2-7; possibly TRBD1 for D (6 bases). CDR3 length: 14 residues. The germline V and J ends were trimmed by 0 bases and 6 bases, with 13 bases remaining between them. The germline CDR1 and CDR2 sequences are SGHDT and YYEEEE.

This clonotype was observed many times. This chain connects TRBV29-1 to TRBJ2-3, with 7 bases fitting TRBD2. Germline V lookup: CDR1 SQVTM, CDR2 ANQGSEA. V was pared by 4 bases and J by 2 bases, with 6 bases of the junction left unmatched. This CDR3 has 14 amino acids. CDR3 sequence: CSVVLGRATDTQYF. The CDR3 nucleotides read TGCAGCGTTGTTTTGGGGAGGGCCACAGATACGCAGTATTTT.

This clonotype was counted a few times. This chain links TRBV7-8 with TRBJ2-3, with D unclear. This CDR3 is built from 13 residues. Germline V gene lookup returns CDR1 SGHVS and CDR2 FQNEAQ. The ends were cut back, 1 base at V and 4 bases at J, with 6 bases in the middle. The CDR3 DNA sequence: TGTGCCAGCAGCTTAGGTCCCCCAGATACGCAGTATTTT. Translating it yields CASSLGPPDTQYF. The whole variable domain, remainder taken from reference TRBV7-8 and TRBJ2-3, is GAGVSQSPRYKVAKRGQDVALRCDPISGHVSLFWYQQALGQGPEFLTYFQNEAQLDKSGLPSDRFFAERPEGSVSTLKIQRTQQEDSAVYLCASSLGPPDTQYFGPGTRLTVL.

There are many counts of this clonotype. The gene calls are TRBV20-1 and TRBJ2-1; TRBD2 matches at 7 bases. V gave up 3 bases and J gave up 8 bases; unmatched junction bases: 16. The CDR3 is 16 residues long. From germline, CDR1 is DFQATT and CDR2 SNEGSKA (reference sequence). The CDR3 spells CSARGGRSEAVDEQFF. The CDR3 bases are TGCAGTGCTAGGGGAGGGAGGTCAGAGGCGGTCGATGAGCAGTTCTTC.

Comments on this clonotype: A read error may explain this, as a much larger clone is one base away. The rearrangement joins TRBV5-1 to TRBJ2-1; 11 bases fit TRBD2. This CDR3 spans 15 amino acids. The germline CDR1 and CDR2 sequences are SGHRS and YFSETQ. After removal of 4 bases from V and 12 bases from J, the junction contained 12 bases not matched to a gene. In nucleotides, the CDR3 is TGCGCCAGCAGCCGTAGCGGGAGGGACTTGGATGTGCAGTTCTTC. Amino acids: CASSRSGRDLDVQFF.

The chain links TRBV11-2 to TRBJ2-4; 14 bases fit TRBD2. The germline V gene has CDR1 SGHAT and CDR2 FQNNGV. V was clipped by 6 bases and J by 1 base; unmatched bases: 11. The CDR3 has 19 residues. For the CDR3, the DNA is TGTGCCAGCAGTGGCGAGGGACTAGCGGGAGCATCGGCCAAAAACATTCAGTACTTC. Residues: CASSGEGLAGASAKNIQYF.